These T cell receptor beta chains were read from a single sample in a study of graft-versus-host responses after intestinal transplantation. The protocol was immunoSEQ multiplex PCR, while the TCRdb copy is restricted to in-frame clones and leaves out a portion. The sample shows tens of thousands of clones, about four fifths of them seen only once. This specimen consisted of PBMCs, obtained about 990 days after transplant. These receptors were collected from a human patient who received an intestinal transplant, so some T cells may come from the graft donor. Both conserved end residues are part of each CDR3. Each record gives: clone size, D gene, J gene, V gene, CDR3 DNA, CDR3 protein. A D gene is named only where the DNA matches it firmly. Size tells how often a clone was seen (once, few, many) or the class of an expanded clone, and some rows leave it out.

NA | TRBD1 | TRBJ2-7 | TRBV2 | TGTGCCAGCACCACAAACAGGGGACCCTCCTACGAGCAGTACTTC | CASTTNRGPSYEQYF
NA | TRBD1 | TRBJ1-1 | TRBV7-9 | TGTGCCAGCACCGACAGGGGGTCCTTGAACACTGAAGCTTTCTTT | CASTDRGSLNTEAFF
NA | TRBD2 | TRBJ2-1 | TRBV27 | TGTGCCAGCAGTTCCGGACTAGCGGGAGGGCTGGGCTCCTACAATGAGCAGTTCTTC | CASSSGLAGGLGSYNEQFF
NA | NA | TRBJ1-5 | TRBV4-2 | TGTGCCAGCAGCCAAGAGGGACGGCCTCATCAGCCCCAGCATTTT | CASSQEGRPHQPQHF
NA | TRBD1 | TRBJ1-6 | TRBV5-3 | TGTGCCAGAAGCTTGCGAACCCTCCGAGACAGGGGGGAGTATTCACCCCTCCACTTT | CARSLRTLRDRGEYSPLHF
NA | NA | TRBJ2-3 | TRBV10-3 | TGTGCCATCAGTGAGCTGGGGGAGAGCACAGATACGCAGTATTTT | CAISELGESTDTQYF
NA | NA | TRBJ1-5 | TRBV7-9 | TGTGCCAGCAGCCCGGCCGGGGCAGACAATCAGCCCCAGCATTTT | CASSPAGADNQPQHF
NA | TRBD1 | TRBJ2-7 | TRBV2 | TGTGCCAGCAGGGGAGAGGACAGGGCGGCCAACGAGCAGTACTTC | CASRGEDRAANEQYF
NA | NA | TRBJ2-1 | TRBV5-5 | TGTGCCAGCAGCTTGAAGAAGGGGGGGAATGAGCAGTTCTTC | CASSLKKGGNEQFF
once | NA | TRBJ2-2 | TRBV12-5 | TGTGCTAGTGGTTTGCAGGGGACCGGGGAGCTGTTTTTT | CASGLQGTGELFF
NA | TRBD1 | TRBJ1-5 | TRBV6-1 | TGTGCCAGCGGGAATGGACAGGGAAATCAGCCCCAGCATTTT | CASGNGQGNQPQHF
NA | TRBD1 | TRBJ2-5 | TRBV6-5 | TGTGCCAGCAGTCCCGACAGGGGGTACCAAGAGACCCAGTACTTC | CASSPDRGYQETQYF
NA | NA | TRBJ2-7 | TRBV28 | TGTGCCAGCAGTTTATGGGGGGCCACAACCAACTACGAGCAGTACTTC | CASSLWGATTNYEQYF
few | NA | TRBJ1-1 | TRBV9 | TGTGCCAGCACCCCAGCCCCCATGAACACTGAAGCTTTCTTT | CASTPAPMNTEAFF
NA | NA | TRBJ1-2 | TRBV28 | TGTGCCAGCAGTTTGGACAGCCTCTATGGCTACACCTTC | CASSLDSLYGYTF
NA | NA | TRBJ1-5 | TRBV23-1 | TGCGCCAGCAGTCAATACCCCGGGGCAGGGGACAATCAGCCCCAGCATTTT | CASSQYPGAGDNQPQHF
NA | TRBD2 | TRBJ2-5 | TRBV7-6 | TGTGCCAGCAGCCTTAGCGGGATGGGGGAGACCCAGTACTTC | CASSLSGMGETQYF
NA | NA | TRBJ1-3 | TRBV11-3 | TGTGCCAGCAGCTTGGGACACGGAAACACCATATATTTT | CASSLGHGNTIYF
NA | NA | TRBJ2-4 | TRBV21-1 | TGTGCCAGCAAGCCTCCTAGAAAAAACATTCAGTACTTC | CASKPPRKNIQYF
NA | TRBD2 | TRBJ2-7 | TRBV6-6 | TGTGCCAGCAGTCGTGGACTAGCGCCGAGCTCCTACGAGCAGTACTTC | CASSRGLAPSSYEQYF
NA | TRBD1 | TRBJ2-5 | TRBV23-1 | TGCGCCAGCAGTCAATCGCCCCCGGGACAGGTGGTAGGGCGTGGAGAGACCCAGTACTTC | CASSQSPPGQVVGRGETQYF
NA | NA | TRBJ2-5 | TRBV28 | TGTGCCAGCACCCTAAGGGGGGATATGGAGACCCAGTACTTC | CASTLRGDMETQYF
NA | NA | TRBJ1-5 | TRBV27 | TGTGCCAGCAGTTTATCATACCGGAGGTCCGGTACCCAAAATCAGCCCCAGCATTTT | CASSLSYRRSGTQNQPQHF
NA | NA | TRBJ1-1 | TRBV5-4 | TGTGCCAGCAGCTTGGGTGGGCAGGTGAACACTGAAGCTTTCTTT | CASSLGGQVNTEAFF
NA | NA | TRBJ2-3 | TRBV18 | TGTGCCAGCTCACTCAGGACAGATACGCAGTATTTT | CASSLRTDTQYF
few | TRBD1 | TRBJ1-4 | TRBV4-1 | TGCGCCAGCTCACAAGAGAGGTCGACAGGGCTTTCTGAAAAACTGTTTTTT | CASSQERSTGLSEKLFF
NA | NA | TRBJ1-6 | TRBV6-1 | TGTGCCAGCAGACCCGGGCCGTATAATTCACCCCTCCACTTT | CASRPGPYNSPLHF
NA | NA | TRBJ2-3 | TRBV6-6 | TGTGCCAGCAGTTACCAGGAATTCACCAGAGATACGCAGTATTTT | CASSYQEFTRDTQYF
NA | NA | TRBJ2-7 | TRBV2 | TGTGCCAGCAGTGACAAGTACGAGCAGTACTTC | CASSDKYEQYF
NA | TRBD1 | TRBJ2-3 | TRBV5-1 | TGCGCCAGCAGCAGAACGATCCGGGACAGGGCGAGCACAGATACGCAGTATTTT | CASSRTIRDRASTDTQYF
NA | NA | TRBJ1-5 | TRBV5-6 | TGTGCCAGCAGCCAACAGGAATATAGCAATCAGCCCCAGCATTTT | CASSQQEYSNQPQHF
NA | NA | TRBJ1-2 | TRBV21-1 | TGTGCCAGCAGCAAAAGTCGAGCTTATGGCTACACCTTC | CASSKSRAYGYTF
NA | NA | TRBJ1-2 | TRBV21-1 | TGTGCCAGCAGCACTGACAGGATGTACAATGGCTACACCTTC | CASSTDRMYNGYTF
NA | NA | TRBJ1-5 | TRBV30 | TGTGCCTGGAGTGTAGGTGGCTATCAGCCCCAGCATTTT | CAWSVGGYQPQHF
NA | NA | TRBJ2-2 | TRBV4-1 | TGCGCCAGCAGCCAAGAGCAGGACACCGGGGAGCTGTTTTTT | CASSQEQDTGELFF